Here is one T cell receptor (beta chain) with its context. These data originate in a study of blood T cell repertoires in COVID-19. J was trimmed by 5 bases and V by 4 bases; bases with no gene match: 13. The length of the CDR3 is 16 residues. The germline V gene has CDR1 SGHRS and CDR2 YFSETQ. Sequencing was performed with immunoSEQ multiplex PCR; in TCRdb, only in-frame clones are kept and a portion is missing. The data hold 150,000 to 200,000 clones, with approximately 93% observed a single time. Sequencing was done on a sample of peripheral blood. The sequence came from a woman aged 60-75 years with COVID-19, enrolled during active disease. The chain recombines TRBV5-1 with TRBJ2-7; TRBD1 agrees at 9 bases. The CDR3 coding sequence is TGCGCCAGCAGCCCCCCAGGGACAGGGATGATCAACGAGCAGTACTTC. Translated, it gives CASSPPGTGMINEQYF.